The entry that follows covers one T cell receptor (beta chain) sequence. This specimen belongs to a study of blood T cell repertoires in COVID-19. The overall study: From the United States, Italy and Spain came samples of acute and convalescent COVID-19.

Clones were sequenced by immunoSEQ multiplex PCR, and TCRdb holds only the in-frame ones, with some missing. The repertoire consists of around 28,000 clones, with about 80% occurring once and the leading ten covering approximately 36%. With V trimmed by 1 base and J by 7 bases, 11 bases remained unmatched. Germline V gives CDR1 SGHRS, CDR2 YFSETQ. CDR3 size: 16 residues. J is TRBJ2-1 and V is TRBV5-1; 7 nucleotides match TRBD2. Sequences were obtained from peripheral blood. The TCR originated in a man between 65 and 79 years old with acute or convalescent COVID-19. The CDR3 nucleotides are TGCGCCAGCAGCTTGTCTGGCGGGAGCGGTTTGAATGAGCAGTTCTTC. It codes for CASSLSGGSGLNEQFF.